This T cell receptor beta chain is from a study of neurological immune-mediated disorders. The study, taken as a whole, reports: HTLV-1-associated myelopathy led in TCR clonal expansion, while multiple sclerosis ranked lowest, below healthy controls. The repertoires of 18 of 34 multiple sclerosis patients fell into one related-CDR3 cluster (a possible signature) under phylogenetic grouping. Across subjects, no CDR3 amino acid sequence appeared in expanded clones of more than one subject, a finding that suggested private repertoires in all groups.

cDNA synthesis was performed by 5'RACE with 10-nucleotide random UMIs. TCRdb reanalysed the 5' RACE reads using MiXCR and keeps one entry per CDR3 protein. The profile shows about 74,000 distinct CDR3 sequences, around 5.2% of them singletons. J was trimmed by 8 bases and V by 4 bases; bases with no gene match: 10. Per the germline V gene, CDR1 is LGHDT and CDR2 is YNNKEL (reference sequence). The CDR3 covers 16 residues. There are many counts of this clonotype. The antigen is undetermined. This TCR was sampled from a young man with multiple sclerosis. Sequenced sample: PBMCs. V is TRBV3-1 and J is TRBJ2-3; 12 bases map to TRBD1. DNA of the CDR3: TGTGCCAGCAGCCCTTCGGGACAGGGGGCTATGGGTACGCAGTATTTT. This encodes CASSPSGQGAMGTQYF.